This entry lists 18 T cell receptor beta chains sequenced from one sample in a study of blood T cell repertoires in COVID-19. Assay: immunoSEQ multiplex PCR; the TCRdb copy retains only in-frame clones and omits some. The sample has about 210,000 clones, 85% to 90% seen once. The sequenced material came from peripheral blood. These TCRs come from a man aged 18 to 30 with active or convalescent COVID-19.

This chain connects TRBV27 to TRBJ2-7, with D possibly being TRBD1 (5 bases). The CDR3 spans 15 residues. V gave up 6 bases and J gave up 3 bases, with 18 bases separating them. Germline loops: CDR1 MNHEY, CDR2 SMNVEV (reference sequence). DNA for the CDR3: TGTGCCAGCAGCCCCCTGCTAGGGGTTTTCTACGAGCAGTACTTC. Translating it yields CASSPLLGVFYEQYF.

The chain has TRBV3-1 (or the pseudogene TRBV3-2) and TRBJ1-4, with 8 bases that match TRBD1. There are 14 residues in the CDR3. The germline V gene encodes CDR1 LGHDT and CDR2 YNNKEL (reference sequence). With V trimmed by 4 bases and J by 6 bases, 4 bases remained unmatched. The CDR3 DNA follows: TGTGCCAGCAGCCCACAGGGGGGTTATGAAAAACTGTTTTTT. Translation gives CASSPQGGYEKLFF.

This CDR3 reads CASTKGGPGREGYTF. In DNA, the CDR3 is TGTGCCAGCACCAAAGGGGGACCGGGACGGGAGGGCTACACCTTC. J is TRBJ1-2 and V is TRBV7-9; possibly TRBD1 for D (6 bases). Germline V lookup: CDR1 SEHNR, CDR2 FQNEAQ (reference sequence). V lost 7 bases, J lost 8 bases, and 23 bases lay in between. CDR3 length: 15 amino acids.

The chain couples TRBV28 to TRBJ2-1; 9 bases align to TRBD2. Germline V gene lookup returns CDR1 MDHEN and CDR2 SYDVKM. CDR3 length: 18 amino acids. V shed 1 base and J 2 bases; nucleotides not matched to a gene: 9. In DNA, the CDR3 is TGTGCCAGCAGTTTATTGAAAGTTAGCGGGAGAGCCTACAATGAGCAGTTCTTC. It yields the protein CASSLLKVSGRAYNEQFF. Full variable domain (missing parts from reference TRBV28 and TRBJ2-1): DVKVTQSSRYLVKRTGEKVFLECVQDMDHENMFWYRQDPGLGLRLIYFSYDVKMKEKGDIPEGYSVSREKKERFSLILESASTNQTSMYLCASSLLKVSGRAYNEQFFGPGTRLTVL.

This CDR3 reads CASSLGDRGLHQPQHF. Here the CDR3 DNA reads TGTGCCAGCAGCTTAGGGGACAGGGGGTTGCATCAGCCCCAGCATTTT. This chain uses TRBV11-2 with TRBJ1-5; the match to TRBD1 covers 11 bases. This CDR3 contains 16 residues. V was clipped by 1 base and J by 5 bases; unmatched bases: 4. Germline V CDR1 and CDR2: SGHAT, FQNNGV.

The chain couples TRBV6-5 to TRBJ1-2; maybe TRBD1 (6 bases). Trimming removed 6 bases at V and 0 bases at J, with 14 bases between. There are 15 residues in the CDR3. Germline lookup yields CDR1 MNHEY and CDR2 SVGAGI. Here the CDR3 reads CASSPGTTSNYGYTF. As DNA, the CDR3 is TGTGCCAGCAGCCCCGGGACAACTTCTAACTATGGCTACACCTTC.

This clone was detected only a few times. CDR3 nucleotides: TGCGCCGCGTCCGCGAGCGGGGGCCTCAATGAGCAGTTCTTC. As protein: CAASASGGLNEQFF. V is TRBV10-1 and J is TRBJ2-1; 8 positions match TRBD2. The CDR3 sequence is 14 residues long. Germline CDR1 and CDR2: WNHNN and SYGVQD (reference sequence). Trimming cost V 11 bases and J 6 bases; bases outside gene matches: 12.

The V and J genes are TRBV3-1 (or the pseudogene TRBV3-2) and TRBJ2-1; the D is unclear. CDR3 length: 12 amino acids. V lost 3 bases and J lost 13, with 13 bases in between. Germline V gives CDR1 LGHDT, CDR2 YNNKEL (reference sequence). The CDR3 here is CASSQQTLIQFF. CDR3 coding DNA: TGTGCCAGCAGCCAGCAGACTCTCATTCAGTTCTTC.

For the CDR3, the DNA is TGTGCCAGCAGCTTACGAGGGAGGGCCTACGAGCAGTACTTC. Its protein product is CASSLRGRAYEQYF. The J gene is TRBJ2-7, the V gene TRBV5-4; 7 bases are a match to TRBD2. Germline V CDR1 and CDR2: SGHNT, YYREEE (reference sequence). Unmatched junction bases numbered 4, after V lost 2 bases and J lost 2 bases. This CDR3 has 14 amino acids. Based on the CDR3 plus reference TRBV5-4 and TRBJ2-7, the full variable domain is ETGVTQSPTHLIKTRGQQVTLRCSSQSGHNTVSWYQQALGQGPQFIFQYYREEENGRGNFPPRFSGLQFPNYSSELNVNALELDDSALYLCASSLRGRAYEQYFGPGTRLTVT.

The chain joins TRBV28 to TRBJ1-1, with TRBD1 as a possible D gene (6 bases). The V and J ends lost 6 bases and 5 bases respectively, with 13 bases between them. Germline CDR1 MDHEN, CDR2 SYDVKM. This CDR3 contains 13 residues. CDR3 in amino acids: CASRTQGPTEAFF. DNA of the CDR3: TGTGCCAGCAGGACTCAGGGGCCAACTGAAGCTTTCTTT.

This clone was counted between two and nine times. The rearrangement links TRBV6-5 to TRBJ2-7; 7 bases fit TRBD2. V dropped 9 bases and J dropped 2; count of bases not matched to a gene: 7. This CDR3 contains 13 residues. The germline V gene encodes CDR1 MNHEY and CDR2 SVGAGI. The CDR3 region has the DNA TGTGCCAGTGGACCTGCGGGGGCCTACGAGCAGTACTTC. It specifies CASGPAGAYEQYF.

V and J are TRBV27 and TRBJ2-3, with 7 bases matching TRBD1. CDR3 length equals 16 residues. Germline CDR1 reads MNHEY; CDR2 reads SMNVEV (reference sequence). Trimming removed 0 bases from V and 5 bases from J; junction bases left unmatched: 8. CDR3 region: CASSLSQTGPRDTQYF. CDR3 nucleotide sequence: TGTGCCAGCAGTTTATCACAGACAGGGCCGCGAGATACGCAGTATTTT.

The chain recombines TRBV7-9 with TRBJ2-5; no reliable D call. CDR1 is SEHNR and CDR2 is FQNEAQ in the germline V gene (reference sequence). This CDR3 has 13 amino acids. Trimming left V 4 bases short and J 5 bases short, with 11 bases between. The CDR3 sequence is CASSSAGSETQYF. As DNA, the CDR3 is TGTGCCAGCAGCTCCGCCGGGTCGGAGACCCAGTACTTC.

The chain carries TRBV5-1 and TRBJ2-3; D is unclear. V lost 4 bases and J lost 5, with 20 bases in between. In germline, CDR1 is SGHRS, CDR2 YFSETQ. The CDR3 runs 16 residues. In nucleotides, the CDR3 is TGCGCCAGCAGCCTCCAACCGCCAAGCGTGGGAGATACGCAGTATTTT. Its translation is CASSLQPPSVGDTQYF.

A single count supports this clone. This sequence joins TRBV7-9 and TRBJ2-1; weak D call: TRBD1 (6 bases). CDR3 size: 15 residues. V gave up 4 bases and J gave up 5 bases, with 15 bases separating them. CDR1 and CDR2 from the germline V gene are SEHNR and FQNEAQ (reference sequence). CDR3 DNA: TGTGCCAGCAGCTCAAGCCGGGACACTCACAATGAGCAGTTCTTC. Translating gives CASSSSRDTHNEQFF.

The chain recombines TRBV30 with TRBJ2-7; 16 nucleotides line up with TRBD2. This CDR3 spans 16 amino acids. V trimming: 3 bases; J trimming: 2 bases; junction bases outside the gene matches: 4. Germline CDR1 is GTSNPN and CDR2 is SVGIG (reference sequence). In nucleotides, the CDR3 is TGTGCCTGGAGCGCGGGACTAGCGGGAGGGCCCTACGAGCAGTACTTC. Translating gives CAWSAGLAGGPYEQYF.

This rearrangement joins TRBV3-1 (or the pseudogene TRBV3-2) to TRBJ1-1, with D tentatively TRBD1 (5 bases). Trimming took 3 bases from V and 1 from J, leaving 9 bases between them. The CDR3 spans 14 residues. Germline V gene lookup returns CDR1 LGHDT and CDR2 YNNKEL (reference sequence). CDR3: CASSHGGGNTEAFF. In DNA form, the CDR3 reads TGTGCCAGCAGCCATGGCGGGGGGAACACTGAAGCTTTCTTT.

This chain links TRBV7-2 with TRBJ2-1, with 13 bases aligning to TRBD2. Trimming cost V 1 base and J 8 bases; bases outside gene matches: 5. The length of the CDR3 is 16 residues. Germline V lookup: CDR1 SGHTA, CDR2 FQGNSA. This CDR3 is CASSLGLAGGVDEQFF. DNA for the CDR3: TGTGCCAGCAGCTTAGGACTAGCGGGAGGTGTCGATGAGCAGTTCTTC.